The 16 T cell receptor beta chains presented below share a single source sample, sequenced in a study of beta chain bispecific antibodies for T cell cancers (dated by TCRdb to about 2021). What the authors observed across the whole study: Every sequenced sample contained a mix of leukemia cell line cells and normal T cells, and most targeted TRBV signal came from the leukemia cells rather than from the normal T cells.

For 3 days, T cells were expanded from blood mononuclear cells using either the anti-CD3 antibody OKT3 or CD3/CD28 Dynabeads. Their antigens are not known. The library came from 5' RACE. Using fastp trimming at Q25 and MiXCR clonotype assembly, TCRdb reanalyzed the public sequencing data and kept in-frame beta chains. Every CDR3 protein is listed once, alongside the most common genes and DNA of its rows. Counted in this sample were about 18,000 distinct CDR3 sequences; approximately 2% of them appeared once. 6.5% to 8.5% of the sample goes to the ten largest clones. The specimen was healthy donor T cells cultured with leukemia cells. These receptors came from a human donor in good health. Some clones in this sample may be carry-over from other donors' samples.

This clonotype appeared many times. The chain is built from TRBV12-3 or TRBV12-4 and TRBJ1-1, with 9 bases fitting TRBD1. J lost 3 bases, V lost 4 bases, and 9 bases had no gene match. This CDR3 contains 16 residues. In DNA form, the CDR3 reads TGTGCCAGCAGTTCCTCATGGGACAGGGCGGACACTGAAGCTTTCTTT. This encodes CASSSSWDRADTEAFF.

This clonotype was counted at least ten times. The DNA for the CDR3 is TGCAGTGCTAGAGATCGCAGGGGTATCTCCGAGCAGTACTTC. This codes for CSARDRRGISEQYF. V usage is TRBV20-1 and J usage is TRBJ2-7; possibly TRBD1 for D (6 bases). This CDR3 is built from 14 residues. Per the germline V gene, CDR1 is DFQATT and CDR2 is SNEGSKA (reference sequence). V lost 0 bases and J 6 bases, leaving 15 bases between the germline ends.

This clonotype occurred many times. This sequence joins TRBV3-1 and TRBJ2-5, with TRBD1 identical over 8 bases. Looked up from germline, CDR1 is LGHDT and CDR2 is YNNKEL (reference sequence). The CDR3 spans 16 residues. V lost 8 bases to trimming and J lost 3 bases; unmatched junction nucleotides: 14. The CDR3 loop reads CASQESGRGLEETQYF. In DNA form, the CDR3 reads TGTGCCAGCCAAGAATCGGGCAGGGGGCTGGAAGAGACCCAGTACTTC.

Comment on this clonotype: A single base separates this from a much larger clone, so it may be a read error. The chain uses TRBV30 and TRBJ1-5, with TRBD1 matching over 10 bases. Looked up from germline, CDR1 is GTSNPN and CDR2 is SVGIG (reference sequence). The CDR3 has 15 residues. CDR3 residues: CAWSVATGGQQRQHF. The DNA for the CDR3 is TGTGCCTGGAGTGTCGCGACAGGGGGCCAGCAGCGCCAGCATTTT.

This clonotype was seen repeatedly, ten times or more. J is TRBJ2-7 and V is TRBV6-9, with a tentative D call TRBD1 (6 bases). The V and J ends lost 6 bases and 3 bases respectively, with 18 bases between them. From germline, CDR1 is MNHGY and CDR2 SVAAGI. This CDR3 has 15 residues. This chain's CDR3 is CASSHMGAGHYEQYF. CDR3 in DNA: TGTGCCAGCAGCCATATGGGGGCAGGCCACTACGAGCAGTACTTC.

In this sample, this clonotype turned up many times. The chain has TRBV20-1 and TRBJ2-7, with 9 bases matching TRBD2. The CDR3 totals 15 residues. The germline gives CDR1 DFQATT, CDR2 SNEGSKA (reference sequence). The V segment lost 3 bases and the J segment 2 bases; nucleotides outside the gene matches: 8. In DNA, the CDR3 is TGCAGTGCTAGTCCTGGTGAGCGGGGGGCCTACGAGCAGTACTTC. Translating gives CSASPGERGAYEQYF.

By sample share, this clonotype is medium-sized. V is TRBV2 and J is TRBJ2-5, with unresolved D. Between the trimmed V and J ends, which lost 9 bases and 3 bases, there was a span of 14 bases. CDR1 and CDR2 from the germline V gene are SNHLY and FYNNEI. This CDR3 has 13 amino acids. CDR3 loop: CASNPLIKETQYF. CDR3 sequence (DNA): TGTGCCAGTAACCCTCTTATTAAAGAGACCCAGTACTTC.

The table lists this clonotype with many counts. The chain links TRBV28 to TRBJ2-1; 7 positions agree with TRBD1. This CDR3 spans 14 amino acids. Germline CDR1 is MDHEN and CDR2 is SYDVKM. With V trimmed by 4 bases and J by 4 bases, 4 bases remained unmatched. CDR3: CASSWTGAYNEQFF. As DNA, the CDR3 is TGTGCCAGCAGTTGGACAGGAGCTTACAATGAGCAGTTCTTC.

This clonotype was counted ten times or more. The chain's CDR3 is CSARTVTGLAGPSSGEQYF. DNA of the CDR3: TGCAGTGCCCGGACAGTCACCGGGCTAGCGGGCCCGTCCTCAGGGGAGCAGTACTTC. The V gene is TRBV20-1, the J gene TRBJ2-7, with 8 bases identical to TRBD2. J was trimmed by 7 bases and V by 6 bases; bases with no gene match: 29. The germline gives CDR1 DFQATT, CDR2 SNEGSKA (reference sequence). The CDR3 runs 19 residues.

This clonotype was seen at least ten times. The rearrangement uses TRBV3-1 and TRBJ1-2; TRBD1 matches at 7 bases. CDR1 and CDR2 (germline): LGHDT, YNNKEL (reference sequence). This CDR3 has 17 residues. The ends lost 1 base at V and 2 bases at J; junction bases unmatched: 10. This CDR3 reads CASSQGGNRGLNYGYTF. The CDR3 DNA is TGTGCCAGCAGCCAAGGGGGGAACAGGGGTTTAAACTATGGCTACACCTTC.

This clonotype was picked up many times. CDR3 bases: TGTGCCAGCAGTCCGGACTCAAACCCGTCCTACGAGCAGTACTTC. The encoded protein is CASSPDSNPSYEQYF. This chain uses TRBV27 with TRBJ2-7, with D possibly TRBD2 on 5 matching bases. The germline CDR1 and CDR2 sequences are MNHEY and SMNVEV (reference sequence). This CDR3 comprises 15 residues. V lost 5 bases, J lost 1 base, and 15 bases lay in between.

This clonotype showed up many times. The chain joins TRBV5-1 to TRBJ2-3; D gene ambiguous. The CDR3 covers 15 residues. CDR1 SGHRS and CDR2 YFSETQ come from the germline V gene. V dropped 4 bases and J dropped 2 bases, with 14 bases sitting between them. CDR3 sequence: CASSPLAQITDTQYF. The CDR3 region has the DNA TGCGCCAGCAGCCCCCTGGCCCAGATCACAGATACGCAGTATTTT.

This clonotype has a count of ten or more. This chain connects TRBV7-8 to TRBJ2-7; the D gene is possibly TRBD1 (5 bases). V was shortened by 3 bases and J by 4 bases, with 10 bases between the two germline ends. The CDR3 sequence is 13 residues long. Germline V gene lookup returns CDR1 SGHVS and CDR2 FQNEAQ. Here the CDR3 reads CASSFIGAYEQYF. As DNA, the CDR3 is TGTGCCAGCAGCTTCATAGGGGCATACGAGCAGTACTTC.

This clonotype came up many times. The chain joins TRBV6-5 to TRBJ2-3; 7 nucleotides align to TRBD1. The CDR3 sequence is 14 residues long. The J segment lost 2 bases and the V segment lost 6 bases, leaving 5 bases of the junction unmatched. Germline CDR1 and CDR2: MNHEY and SVGAGI. The CDR3 region has the DNA TGTGCCAGCAGCCCGGGACAGTTCACAGATACGCAGTATTTT. Its translation: CASSPGQFTDTQYF.

This clonotype has at least ten counts. The rearrangement links TRBV7-9 to TRBJ2-6; a weak D match, TRBD2 (5 bases). This CDR3 is built from 15 residues. The V and J ends lost 2 bases and 1 base respectively, with 6 bases between them. Germline loops: CDR1 SEHNR, CDR2 FQNEAQ (reference sequence). The CDR3, as DNA: TGTGCCAGCAGCTTATGGGAGTCTGGGGCCAACGTCCTGACTTTC. Protein: CASSLWESGANVLTF.

This clonotype was seen at least ten times. The chain recombines TRBV4-1 with TRBJ1-2; a weak D match, TRBD1 (6 bases). Germline CDR1 MGHRA, CDR2 YSYEKL. Between the trimmed V and J ends, which lost 0 bases and 8 bases, there was a span of 16 bases. This CDR3 comprises 15 residues. CDR3 coding DNA: TGCGCCAGCAGCCAAGATGAGGGGGGCTTGGGGGGCTACACCTTC. Residues: CASSQDEGGLGGYTF.